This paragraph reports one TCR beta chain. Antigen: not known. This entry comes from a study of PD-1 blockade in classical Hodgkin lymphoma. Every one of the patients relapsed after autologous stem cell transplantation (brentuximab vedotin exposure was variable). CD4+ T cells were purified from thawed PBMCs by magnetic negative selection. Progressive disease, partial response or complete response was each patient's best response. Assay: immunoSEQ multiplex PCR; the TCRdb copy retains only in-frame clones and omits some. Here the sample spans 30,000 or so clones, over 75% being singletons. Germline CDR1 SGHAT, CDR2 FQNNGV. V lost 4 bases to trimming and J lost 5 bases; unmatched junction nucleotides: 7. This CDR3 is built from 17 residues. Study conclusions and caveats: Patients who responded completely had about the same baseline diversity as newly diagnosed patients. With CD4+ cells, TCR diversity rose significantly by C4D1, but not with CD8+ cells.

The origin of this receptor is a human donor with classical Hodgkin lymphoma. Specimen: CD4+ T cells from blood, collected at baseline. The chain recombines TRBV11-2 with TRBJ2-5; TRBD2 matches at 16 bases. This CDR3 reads CASSSGTSGRGWETQYF. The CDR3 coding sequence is TGTGCCAGCAGCTCCGGGACTAGCGGGAGGGGATGGGAGACCCAGTACTTC.